Each of the 32 T cell receptor beta chains below was sequenced from the same sample in a study of blood T cell repertoires in COVID-19. Libraries were prepared by immunoSEQ multiplex PCR; TCRdb keeps only in-frame clonotypes and omits some of them. Of about 49,000 clones in the sample, roughly 85% were seen once. The specimen sequenced was peripheral blood. These receptors were obtained from a human donor in a cohort sampled during active COVID-19.

In its sample, this clone was seen a few times. This chain links TRBV7-9 with TRBJ1-1; no definite D call. The germline V gene encodes CDR1 SEHNR and CDR2 FQNEAQ (reference sequence). Trimming shortened V by 5 bases and J by 5 bases, and 15 bases separated the two germline ends. The CDR3 runs to 14 residues. CDR3 protein: CASSALNRGTEAFF. CDR3 bases: TGTGCCAGCAGCGCGCTTAACCGGGGTACTGAAGCTTTCTTT.

The chain has TRBV11-2 and TRBJ2-7, with TRBD1 matching over 10 bases. The CDR3 loop spans 15 amino acids. V shed 2 bases and J 3 bases; nucleotides not matched to a gene: 4. Germline loops: CDR1 SGHAT, CDR2 FQNNGV. The CDR3 here is CASSLQGTGVYEQYF. CDR3 DNA sequence: TGTGCCAGCAGCTTACAGGGGACAGGGGTCTACGAGCAGTACTTC.

V is TRBV14 and J is TRBJ1-2; 10 nucleotides line up with TRBD1. The CDR3 totals 16 residues. V dropped 4 bases and J dropped 4; count of bases not matched to a gene: 9. Germline CDR1 SGHDN, CDR2 FVKESK. Here the CDR3 reads CASSPSGQGNLYGYTF. CDR3 in DNA: TGTGCCAGCAGCCCCTCGGGACAGGGGAATCTCTATGGCTACACCTTC.

The chain couples TRBV9 to TRBJ1-3; D is uncertain. Germline V gene lookup returns CDR1 SGDLS and CDR2 YYNGEE. CDR3 size: 15 residues. The ends were cut back, 1 base at V and 0 bases at J, with 8 bases in the middle. The CDR3 here is CASSVLSSSGNTIYF. The DNA for the CDR3 is TGTGCCAGCAGCGTACTCTCTTCCTCTGGAAACACCATATATTTT.

This clone was detected only once. The chain is built from TRBV15 and TRBJ1-1, with 7 bases fitting TRBD1. This CDR3 has 15 amino acids. V was clipped by 1 base and J by 0 bases; unmatched bases: 2. The germline V gene encodes CDR1 LNHNV and CDR2 YYDKDF (reference sequence). CDR3 sequence reads: CATSRGDSMNTEAFF. As DNA, the CDR3 is TGTGCCACCAGCAGAGGGGACAGCATGAACACTGAAGCTTTCTTT.

The chain joins TRBV5-8 to TRBJ1-2; 8 bases fit TRBD1. V was clipped by 3 bases and J by 5 bases; unmatched bases: 6. The CDR3 runs to 14 residues. The germline V gene has CDR1 SGHTS and CDR2 YDEGEE. Here the CDR3 DNA reads TGTGCCAGCAGCTCCGGGACAGGCCGTTATGGCTACACCTTC. Translation gives CASSSGTGRYGYTF. The whole variable domain, filled in from reference TRBV5-8 and TRBJ1-2, reads EAGVTQSPTHLIKTRGQQATLRCSPISGHTSVYWYQQALGLGLQFLLWYDEGEERNRGNFPPRFSGRQFPNYSSELNVNALELEDSALYLCASSSGTGRYGYTFGSGTRLTVV.

The chain couples TRBV5-4 to TRBJ2-5; 7 positions agree with TRBD1. The CDR3 runs 11 residues. Germline V CDR1 and CDR2: SGHNT, YYREEE (reference sequence). V was clipped by 9 bases and J by 5 bases; unmatched bases: 4. For the CDR3, the DNA is TGTGCCATCCCCAGGGGGGAGACCCAGTACTTC. Translating gives CAIPRGETQYF.

The genes are TRBV27 and TRBJ1-1; D ambiguous. The CDR3 spans 15 residues. Germline-derived CDR1 and CDR2 are MNHEY and SMNVEV (reference sequence). Between the trimmed V and J ends, which lost 2 bases and 3 bases, there was a span of 13 bases. CDR3 region: CASSLGLGRDTEAFF. The CDR3 nucleotides are TGTGCCAGCAGTTTAGGGCTAGGGAGAGACACTGAAGCTTTCTTT.

This chain joins TRBV7-8 and TRBJ1-1, with TRBD1 matching 7 bases. The CDR3 extends over 15 amino acids. V shed 4 bases, J shed 4 bases, and the junction held 9 bases outside the gene matches. The germline V gene has CDR1 SGHVS and CDR2 FQNEAQ. The DNA for the CDR3 is TGTGCCAGCAGCTGGCCAGGGGGTCTTGGCACTGAAGCTTTCTTT. Translation gives CASSWPGGLGTEAFF. Combining the CDR3 with reference TRBV7-8 and TRBJ1-1 gives the whole variable domain GAGVSQSPRYKVAKRGQDVALRCDPISGHVSLFWYQQALGQGPEFLTYFQNEAQLDKSGLPSDRFFAERPEGSVSTLKIQRTQQEDSAVYLCASSWPGGLGTEAFFGQGTRLTVV.

The CDR3 region is CASSRNRGAYEQYF. The CDR3, as DNA: TGTGCCAGCAGCCGAAACAGGGGCGCCTACGAGCAGTACTTC. This chain uses TRBV6-6 with TRBJ2-7; 7 bases align to TRBD1. There are 14 residues in the CDR3. V was clipped by 6 bases and J by 2 bases; unmatched bases: 7. Germline V lookup: CDR1 MNHNY, CDR2 SVGAGI (reference sequence).

The chain uses TRBV18 and TRBJ2-2, with D possibly being TRBD1 (5 bases). Per the germline V gene, CDR1 is KGHSH and CDR2 is LQKENI. V gave up 3 bases and J gave up 2 bases, with 10 bases separating them. The CDR3 is 15 amino acids. The CDR3 sequence is CASSPGQGNTGELFF. In nucleotides, the CDR3 is TGTGCCAGCTCACCGGGGCAGGGAAACACCGGGGAGCTGTTTTTT.

CDR3 coding DNA: TGCGCCAGCAGCTTGGTTCAGGGGGGCACAGATACGCAGTATTTT. Residues: CASSLVQGGTDTQYF. J is TRBJ2-3 and V is TRBV5-1; 7 nucleotides align to TRBD1. Germline V gene data show CDR1 as SGHRS and CDR2 as YFSETQ. There are 15 residues in the CDR3. With 0 bases clipped from V and 1 base from J, the junction kept 2 bases outside the gene matches.

The chain has TRBV30 and TRBJ2-7, with D uncertain. The ends were cut back, 2 bases at V and 3 bases at J, with 8 bases in the middle. The germline V gene encodes CDR1 GTSNPN and CDR2 SVGIG (reference sequence). This CDR3 comprises 12 residues. CDR3 sequence (DNA): TGTGCCTGGAGTCAGACTTTCTACGAGCAGTACTTC. It yields the protein CAWSQTFYEQYF.

The table lists this clone with a count of one. The chain employs TRBV4-2 and TRBJ1-4; possible D gene TRBD1, 6 bases. Trimming took 0 bases from V and 8 from J, leaving 16 bases between them. CDR1 is LGHNA, CDR2 YNFKEQ, per germline. This CDR3 spans 16 amino acids. CDR3 protein: CASSQDSIGGFEKLFF. The DNA of the CDR3 is TGTGCCAGCAGCCAAGATTCAATAGGGGGTTTCGAAAAACTGTTTTTT.

This chain joins TRBV30 and TRBJ1-1; D may be TRBD1 (5 bases). The V end lost 5 bases, the J end lost 9 bases, and 13 bases lay between the germline ends. The CDR3 loop spans 11 amino acids. Germline assignment: CDR1 GTSNPN and CDR2 SVGIG (reference sequence). CDR3 in amino acids: CAWSIGGKAFF. The CDR3 region has the DNA TGTGCCTGGTCCATTGGGGGGAAAGCTTTCTTT.

J is TRBJ1-2 and V is TRBV2; D unresolved. CDR1 is SNHLY and CDR2 is FYNNEI in the germline V gene. V was clipped by 6 bases and J by 4 bases, with 15 bases between them. This CDR3 spans 14 amino acids. The CDR3 region has the DNA TGTGCCAGCAGCTCCCGAGGGTCTAGCTATGGCTACACCTTC. It translates to CASSSRGSSYGYTF.

The chain combines TRBV19 with TRBJ1-1; D gene unclear. Germline V lookup: CDR1 LNHDA, CDR2 SQIVND (reference sequence). Trimming left V 6 bases short and J 1 base short, with 3 bases between. The CDR3 is 11 residues long. CDR3 residues: CASRRNTEAFF. Here the CDR3 DNA reads TGTGCCAGTAGGAGGAACACTGAAGCTTTCTTT.

The rearrangement joins TRBV18 to TRBJ1-5, with TRBD1 matching 7 bases. V shed 2 bases, J shed 1 base, and the junction held 8 bases outside the gene matches. CDR1 is KGHSH and CDR2 is LQKENI in the germline V gene. CDR3 length: 17 amino acids. The DNA for the CDR3 is TGTGCCAGCTCACCAATTGGAGGGGGCCAGAGCAATCAGCCCCAGCATTTT. Translating it yields CASSPIGGGQSNQPQHF.

The chain uses TRBV28 and TRBJ1-1; TRBD1 might be the D (5 bases). The CDR3 consists of 15 residues. V was pared by 5 bases and J by 1 base, with 14 bases between. Germline CDR1 and CDR2: MDHEN and SYDVKM. The CDR3 reads CASSHMGRGNTEAFF. The CDR3 DNA sequence: TGTGCCAGCAGTCATATGGGTAGGGGGAACACTGAAGCTTTCTTT.

This chain links TRBV30 with TRBJ2-7; 8 bases agree with TRBD1. Germline-derived CDR1 and CDR2 are GTSNPN and SVGIG (reference sequence). The V and J ends lost 5 bases and 7 bases, in that order; junction bases with no gene match: 13. CDR3 length: 14 residues. CDR3 sequence reads: CAWASGGRDWEQYF. CDR3 DNA: TGTGCCTGGGCCTCAGGGGGCCGGGATTGGGAGCAGTACTTC.

The chain has TRBV12-3 or TRBV12-4 and TRBJ1-2; D is possibly TRBD1 (5 bases). This CDR3 comprises 12 residues. V lost 3 bases and J lost 8, with 10 bases in between. The CDR3 reads CASSLGGWGYTF. CDR3 coding DNA: TGTGCCAGCAGTTTGGGGGGTTGGGGCTACACCTTC.

The chain carries TRBV6-1 and TRBJ2-1; D might be TRBD2 (5 bases). The CDR3 sequence is 14 residues long. Trimming pared 2 bases from V and 7 bases from J, leaving 12 bases between. The germline gives CDR1 MNHNS, CDR2 SASEGT. DNA of the CDR3: TGTGCCAGCAGTGAATGGAAGCGGTTGAATGAGCAGTTCTTC. The encoded protein is CASSEWKRLNEQFF.

The J gene is TRBJ1-1, the V gene TRBV3-1 (or the pseudogene TRBV3-2); D not certain. Germline CDR1 is LGHDT and CDR2 is YNNKEL (reference sequence). The CDR3 runs to 17 residues. Trimming took off 4 bases at V and 0 bases at J, with 18 bases between the two ends. The CDR3 region has the DNA TGTGCCAGCAGCCCACATCCTTCCCGAATCCTGAACACTGAAGCTTTCTTT. As protein: CASSPHPSRILNTEAFF.

The chain employs TRBV4-1 and TRBJ2-7, with D uncertain. Germline CDR1 and CDR2: MGHRA and YSYEKL. Trimming removed 1 base from V and 3 bases from J, with 16 bases in between. The CDR3 is made up of 16 amino acids. The CDR3 sequence is CASSQVAGLPGYEQYF. Here the CDR3 DNA reads TGCGCCAGCAGCCAAGTCGCCGGCCTCCCGGGCTACGAGCAGTACTTC.

This chain uses TRBV4-1 with TRBJ2-7, with TRBD2 as a possible D gene (7 bases). This CDR3 region has 14 residues. Trimming took 7 bases from V and 4 from J, leaving 17 bases between them. Per germline, CDR1 MGHRA and CDR2 YSYEKL. The CDR3 bases are TGCGCCAGCACCCGGGGGGCTCCAACTTACGAGCAGTACTTC. Protein: CASTRGAPTYEQYF.

This chain joins TRBV2 and TRBJ1-3, with D uncertain. The CDR3 runs 16 residues. Germline CDR1 is SNHLY and CDR2 is FYNNEI. Trimming left V 3 bases short and J 0 bases short, with 12 bases between. In nucleotides, the CDR3 is TGTGCCAGCAGTGATACGGGTTGGAGCTCTGGAAACACCATATATTTT. It specifies CASSDTGWSSGNTIYF.

This chain links TRBV24-1 with TRBJ2-2; 10 bases match TRBD1. Germline loops: CDR1 KGHDR, CDR2 SFDVKD. After removal of 5 bases from V and 5 bases from J, the junction contained 7 bases not matched to a gene. The CDR3 spans 16 residues. This CDR3 reads CATSGPGQGRTGELFF. CDR3 coding DNA: TGTGCCACCAGTGGACCGGGACAGGGGCGGACCGGGGAGCTGTTTTTT.

This chain joins TRBV7-3 and TRBJ2-2; 7 bases fit TRBD2. The V gene end was trimmed by 5 bases and the J gene end by 1 base; junction bases not matched to a gene: 1. The germline V gene has CDR1 SGHTA and CDR2 FQGTGA. The CDR3 runs 14 residues. CDR3 DNA: TGTGCCAGCAGCGTAGCGGGGAACACCGGGGAGCTGTTTTTT. It yields the protein CASSVAGNTGELFF.

This clone was observed a single time. The chain links TRBV29-1 to TRBJ2-7; no reliable D call. Germline assignment: CDR1 SQVTM and CDR2 ANQGSEA. The CDR3 is made up of 11 amino acids. The chain's CDR3 is CSSRLGYEQYF. The CDR3 nucleotides are TGCAGTTCGAGGCTAGGCTACGAGCAGTACTTC.

V and J are TRBV7-3 and TRBJ2-5, with 8 bases matching TRBD2. Trimming removed 3 bases from V and 5 bases from J; junction bases left unmatched: 11. CDR1 is SGHTA, CDR2 FQGTGA, per germline. The CDR3 is 16 residues long. CDR3 bases: TGTGCCAGCAGCTTGAGTGCGGGACTAGGTCGGGAGACCCAGTACTTC. Its translation is CASSLSAGLGRETQYF.

The rearrangement links TRBV19 to TRBJ1-3; 8 bases agree with TRBD1. The CDR3 sequence is 19 residues long. The J segment lost 3 bases and the V segment lost 2 bases, leaving 15 bases of the junction unmatched. The germline CDR1 and CDR2 sequences are LNHDA and SQIVND (reference sequence). The CDR3 DNA is TGTGCCAGTAGTATACGGTATAGCGGGCAGGGGGCGGGTGGAAACACCATATATTTT. This encodes CASSIRYSGQGAGGNTIYF.

This chain joins TRBV6-5 and TRBJ1-2; TRBD1 might be the D (6 bases). Trimming stripped 2 bases from V and 3 bases from J, with 7 bases between. Germline V gene lookup returns CDR1 MNHEY and CDR2 SVGAGI. The CDR3 is 13 residues long. The DNA of the CDR3 is TGTGCCAGCAGTTACGGACAGCACTATGGCTACACCTTC. It codes for CASSYGQHYGYTF.